The 2 T cell receptor beta chains presented below share a single source sample, sequenced in a study of OX40 agonist ivuxolimab in advanced cancers. Library preparation used the immunoSEQ multiplex PCR assay. TCRdb took this table from immuneACCESS and kept in-frame rearrangements with V and J called. Such tables lack part of the clones; where checked against another copy, unresolved V genes explain under half of the gap, and the rest is unexplained. For this sample the table gives roughly 56,000 clones, of which 65% to 90% were detected only once. The top ten constitute about 0.88% of the sample. The sequencing used CD4+ or CD8+ T cells sorted from blood, collected in a trial of the OX40 agonist ivuxolimab. These receptors originate from an adult with an advanced solid tumor such as melanoma, head and neck, liver or kidney cancer.

The rearrangement uses TRBV19 and TRBJ1-1, with D possibly matching TRBD1 (5 bases). The CDR3 spans 14 residues. With 4 bases removed from V and 0 bases from J, the gap between germline ends came to 9 bases. Germline V gene data show CDR1 as LNHDA and CDR2 as SQIVND (reference sequence). This chain's CDR3 is CASSSGGLNTEAFF. In DNA form, the CDR3 reads TGTGCCAGTAGTAGTGGGGGGTTGAACACTGAAGCTTTCTTT.

The chain links TRBV5-1 to TRBJ2-5, with D perhaps matching TRBD1 (7 bases). The CDR3 runs to 13 residues. V lost 5 bases and J lost 4, with 12 bases in between. Germline-derived CDR1 and CDR2 are SGHRS and YFSETQ. CDR3 in amino acids: CASSSGGGETQYF. In DNA, the CDR3 is TGCGCCAGCAGTTCAGGGGGAGGAGAGACCCAGTACTTC.